This T cell receptor (beta chain) was identified during a study of blood T cell repertoires in COVID-19. About the research overall: COVID-19 samples from acute and convalescent phases originated in the United States, Italy and Spain. PBMCs, B-cell-depleted T cells, or T cells were the source of the cDNA or gDNA that made up the material.

Original data processing: Reference gene primer amplification gave estimated nucleated cell counts. Using immunoSEQ multiplex PCR, the repertoire was profiled, and TCRdb retains in-frame clones only, with some absent. V and J calls and clone size follow that table, whereas D and trimming were derived from the DNA. Here the sample spans 180,000 or so clones, about 75% being singletons. This clonotype originated in a woman aged 45-60 years with active or convalescent COVID-19. Sequencing input: peripheral blood.

CDR3 in amino acids: CASSITQTPETQYF. CDR3 DNA sequence: TGCGCCAGCAGCATAACACAGACCCCGGAGACCCAGTACTTC. This chain uses TRBV5-1 with TRBJ2-5, with D unclear. Trimming shortened V by 4 bases and J by 5 bases, and 15 bases separated the two germline ends. Germline CDR1 is SGHRS and CDR2 is YFSETQ. The CDR3 is 14 residues long.